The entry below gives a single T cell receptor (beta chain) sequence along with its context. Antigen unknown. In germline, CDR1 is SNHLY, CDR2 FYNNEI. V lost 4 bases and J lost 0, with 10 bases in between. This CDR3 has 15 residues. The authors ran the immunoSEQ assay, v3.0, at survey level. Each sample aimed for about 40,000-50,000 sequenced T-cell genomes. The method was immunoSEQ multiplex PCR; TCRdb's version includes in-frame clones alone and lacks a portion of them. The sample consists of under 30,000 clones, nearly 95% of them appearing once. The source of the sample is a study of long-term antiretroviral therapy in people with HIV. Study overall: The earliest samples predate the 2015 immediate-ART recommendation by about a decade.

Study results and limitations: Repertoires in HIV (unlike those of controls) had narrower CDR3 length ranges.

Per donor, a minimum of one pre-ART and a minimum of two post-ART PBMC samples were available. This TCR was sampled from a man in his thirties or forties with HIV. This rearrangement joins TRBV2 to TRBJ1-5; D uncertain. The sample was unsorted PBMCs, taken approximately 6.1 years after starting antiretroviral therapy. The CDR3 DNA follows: TGTGCCAGCAGTGCAACACTGAATAGCAATCAGCCCCAGCATTTT. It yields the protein CASSATLNSNQPQHF.